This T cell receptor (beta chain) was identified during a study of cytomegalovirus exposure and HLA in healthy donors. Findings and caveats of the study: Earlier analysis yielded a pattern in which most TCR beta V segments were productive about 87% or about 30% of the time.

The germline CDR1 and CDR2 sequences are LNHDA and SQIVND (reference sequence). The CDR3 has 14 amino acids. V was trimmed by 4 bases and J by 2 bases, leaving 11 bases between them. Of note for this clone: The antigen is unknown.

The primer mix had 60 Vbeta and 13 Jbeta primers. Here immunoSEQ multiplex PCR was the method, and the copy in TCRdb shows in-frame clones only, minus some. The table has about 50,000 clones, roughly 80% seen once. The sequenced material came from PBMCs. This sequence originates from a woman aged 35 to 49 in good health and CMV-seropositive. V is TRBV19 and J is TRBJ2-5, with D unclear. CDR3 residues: CASSTTFTQETQYF. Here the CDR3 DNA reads TGTGCCAGTAGTACGACTTTTACGCAAGAGACCCAGTACTTC.